The entry below describes one T cell receptor beta chain. This sample is part of a study of T-cell memory formation after mild COVID-19. TCRdb re-derived calls from the 5' RACE reads in MiXCR, one entry per CDR3 protein. The sample contains roughly 620,000 distinct CDR3 sequences, roughly 18% of which appear only once. The CDR3 contains 16 residues. V shed 0 bases and J shed 7 bases, with 16 bases lying between them. Germline V lookup: CDR1 MNHEY, CDR2 SVGAGI. The chain combines TRBV6-5 with TRBJ1-5, with D tentatively TRBD1 (5 bases). The clonotype was recovered from an adult woman who had mild COVID-19 (a few samples of this study predate the infection). Cell type and time point are not known. Sequenced: PBMCs or a T cell subset sorted from them (not recorded which). CDR3 in DNA: TGTGCCAGCAGTTACTCCCCCCCAGGGACGGCGCAGCCCCAGCATTTT. It yields the protein CASSYSPPGTAQPQHF.